This T cell receptor (beta chain) was identified during a study of regulatory T cells in long-lasting Graves disease. Whole-study results and caveats: Comparison showed that persistent patients shared more public clonotypes (about 3,000) than new patients (over 950). Accuracy may have suffered from the small sample size.

The time point was: persistent/refractory GD, antithyroid drugs over 5 years with positive TRAb. Extracted PBMC RNA gave rise to the TCR library. The germline V gene has CDR1 MNHEY and CDR2 SVGEGT. The CDR3 extends over 16 amino acids. Both iRepertoire HTBI primers and Arm-PCR of CDR3 regions were used to build the TCR beta libraries. TCRdb re-called the multiplex PCR reads through MiXCR, storing one row per CDR3 protein. Among about 400,000 distinct CDR3 sequences listed, around 20% were seen once. This clonotype has a handful of counts. The antigen remains unidentified. An end of the junction differs from the germline gene, which may be a read error.

This receptor was obtained from a female donor with Graves disease. The specimen comprised peripheral blood mononuclear cells (PBMCs), sampled when the disease was refractory, from a patient treated with antithyroid drugs. The chain has TRBV6-2 or TRBV6-3 and TRBJ2-2; no reliable D call. The CDR3 DNA follows: TGTGCCAGCAGTTACTCGCTGGGAACGAACACCAGGGAGCTGTTTTTT. Protein: CASSYSLGTNTRELFF.